The 21 T cell receptor beta chains given below trace back to one sample, sequenced in a study of blood T cell repertoires in COVID-19. Method: immunoSEQ multiplex PCR; TCRdb's copy keeps in-frame clones and lacks some. The table lists 150,000 to 200,000 clones, 88% of them singletons. Sequencing used peripheral blood. These receptors were obtained from a woman between 25 and 40 years old with acute or convalescent COVID-19.

The chain couples TRBV27 to TRBJ1-2; 10 bases fit TRBD1. V shed 3 bases and J 7 bases; nucleotides not matched to a gene: 2. Per germline, CDR1 MNHEY and CDR2 SMNVEV (reference sequence). The length of the CDR3 is 13 residues. The CDR3 sequence is CASSFGQGGGYTF. The CDR3, as DNA: TGTGCCAGCAGTTTCGGACAGGGGGGTGGCTACACCTTC.

The CDR3 bases are TGTGCCAGTGCGGTTTTGGGTAGGCCCCAGCATTTT. This sequence encodes CASAVLGRPQHF. The rearrangement uses TRBV19 and TRBJ1-5; no clear D gene. CDR1 and CDR2 from the germline V gene are LNHDA and SQIVND (reference sequence). This CDR3 region has 12 residues. The V end was cut by 8 bases, the J end by 9 bases, with 14 bases between.

The rearrangement links TRBV21-1 to TRBJ1-2. TRBV21-1 is listed as a pseudogene. This CDR3 contains 13 residues. The DNA of the CDR3 is TGTGCCAGCAGCAAAGGGAGGAGGTGTGGCTACACCTTC. It is translated as CASSKGRRCGYTF.

The chain employs TRBV2 and TRBJ1-3; D unresolved. Germline CDR1 is SNHLY and CDR2 is FYNNEI. CDR3 size: 14 residues. V dropped 6 bases and J dropped 4 bases, with 13 bases sitting between them. In nucleotides, the CDR3 is TGTGCCAGCAGACCCGACGACTCCGGAAACACCATATATTTT. As protein: CASRPDDSGNTIYF.

The chain recombines TRBV19 with TRBJ2-3; 9 positions agree with TRBD2. The V and J ends lost 5 bases and 7 bases, in that order; junction bases with no gene match: 4. This CDR3 is 13 amino acids long. The germline CDR1 and CDR2 sequences are LNHDA and SQIVND (reference sequence). The CDR3 DNA is TGTGCCAGTAGTCTAGCGGGATACAATACGCAGTATTTT. Its protein product is CASSLAGYNTQYF.

This chain uses TRBV10-3 with TRBJ2-1; 16 bases line up with TRBD2. This CDR3 region has 19 residues. J lost 7 bases, V lost 7 bases, and 16 bases had no gene match. The germline CDR1 and CDR2 sequences are ENHRY and SYGVKD. CDR3: CAINPGLAGGYGGKNEQFF. The CDR3 nucleotides are TGTGCCATCAACCCGGGACTAGCGGGAGGGTACGGGGGTAAGAATGAGCAGTTCTTC.

V and J are TRBV30 and TRBJ1-1, with D unclear. Per the germline V gene, CDR1 is GTSNPN and CDR2 is SVGIG (reference sequence). Trimming cost V 0 bases and J 0 bases, with 8 bases left between them. CDR3 length: 14 residues. The CDR3 is CAWSVNMLNTEAFF. As DNA, the CDR3 is TGTGCCTGGAGTGTCAACATGCTGAACACTGAAGCTTTCTTT.

The sample holds a few counts of this clone. This chain uses TRBV28 with TRBJ1-6; no firm D call. CDR3 size: 12 residues. CDR1 is MDHEN and CDR2 is SYDVKM in the germline V gene. The V and J ends lost 7 bases and 7 bases respectively, with 8 bases between them. This CDR3 is CASKGGNSPLHF. CDR3 bases: TGTGCCAGCAAAGGAGGCAATTCACCCCTCCACTTT.

This chain uses TRBV14 with TRBJ1-1; TRBD1 might be the D (6 bases). V was trimmed by 5 bases and J by 4 bases, leaving 11 bases between them. CDR3 length: 13 amino acids. Germline CDR1 and CDR2: SGHDN and FVKESK. The CDR3 region is CASSEGRGTEAFF. CDR3 nucleotide sequence: TGTGCCAGCAGCGAGGGCAGGGGCACTGAAGCTTTCTTT. The full variable domain, with the rest looked up from reference TRBV14 and TRBJ1-1, is EAGVTQFPSHSVIEKGQTVTLRCDPISGHDNLYWYRRVMGKEIKFLLHFVKESKQDESGMPNNRFLAERTGGTYSTLKVQPAELEDSGVYFCASSEGRGTEAFFGQGTRLTVV.

The chain combines TRBV11-3 with TRBJ1-4; TRBD1 agrees at 8 bases. CDR1 SGHNT and CDR2 YENEEA come from the germline V gene. Trimming cost V 6 bases and J 6 bases; bases outside gene matches: 6. CDR3 length equals 14 residues. The CDR3 bases are TGTGCCAGCAGATCAGGGGGCGCGGATGAAAAACTGTTTTTT. It yields the protein CASRSGGADEKLFF.

The rearrangement links TRBV5-1 to TRBJ2-3; tentatively, D is TRBD2 (5 bases). The CDR3 is 14 residues long. V shed 4 bases and J shed 5 bases, with 14 bases lying between them. Germline V gives CDR1 SGHRS, CDR2 YFSETQ. The CDR3 loop is CASSPGLNGDTQYF. In nucleotides, the CDR3 is TGCGCCAGCAGCCCAGGACTTAACGGAGATACGCAGTATTTT.

The V call is TRBV15, the J call TRBJ2-1; D unresolved. Germline V gene lookup returns CDR1 LNHNV and CDR2 YYDKDF (reference sequence). This CDR3 contains 14 residues. Trimming removed 0 bases from V and 9 bases from J, with 12 bases in between. Here the CDR3 DNA reads TGTGCCACCAGCAGAGATATGCGTGTTAGTGAGCAGTTCTTC. Translation: CATSRDMRVSEQFF.

In its sample, this clone was seen once. This rearrangement joins TRBV4-1 to TRBJ2-6; TRBD2 might be the D (5 bases). V shed 1 base and J shed 0 bases, with 10 bases lying between them. This CDR3 contains 17 residues. Per germline, CDR1 MGHRA and CDR2 YSYEKL. The CDR3 spells CASSQVTRGSGANVLTF. CDR3 DNA sequence: TGCGCCAGCAGCCAAGTTACCCGGGGCTCTGGGGCCAACGTCCTGACTTTC.

The V and J genes are TRBV9 and TRBJ2-7, with 9 bases aligning to TRBD1. Unmatched junction bases numbered 8, after V lost 0 bases and J lost 10 bases. This CDR3 comprises 14 residues. Germline V gene data show CDR1 as SGDLS and CDR2 as YYNGEE. The CDR3 here is CASSVEDRGDIQYF. The CDR3 DNA is TGTGCCAGCAGCGTAGAGGACAGGGGCGATATACAGTACTTC.

This clone was detected a few times. This sequence joins TRBV18 and TRBJ2-6; D ambiguous. CDR1 and CDR2 from the germline V gene are KGHSH and LQKENI. The CDR3 length is 15 residues. The germline V and J ends were trimmed by 2 bases and 0 bases, with 5 bases remaining between them. The CDR3 here is CASSPNYSGANVLTF. The CDR3 bases are TGTGCCAGCTCACCAAACTACTCTGGGGCCAACGTCCTGACTTTC. Looking up the rest from reference TRBV18 and TRBJ2-6 gives the full variable domain: NAGVMQNPRHLVRRRGQEARLRCSPMKGHSHVYWYRQLPEEGLKFMVYLQKENIIDESGMPKERFSAEFPKEGPSILRIQQVVRGDSAAYFCASSPNYSGANVLTFGAGSRLTVL.

This clone was detected only a few times. This sequence joins TRBV18 and TRBJ1-1; tentatively, D is TRBD1 (6 bases). Germline assignment: CDR1 KGHSH and CDR2 LQKENI. Trimming removed 1 base from V and 5 bases from J, with 8 bases in between. This CDR3 comprises 13 residues. The CDR3 loop reads CASSPRQGTEAFF. CDR3 DNA: TGTGCCAGCTCACCACGCCAGGGGACTGAAGCTTTCTTT. The full variable domain, in which reference TRBV18 and TRBJ1-1 provide the parts outside the CDR3, is NAGVMQNPRHLVRRRGQEARLRCSPMKGHSHVYWYRQLPEEGLKFMVYLQKENIIDESGMPKERFSAEFPKEGPSILRIQQVVRGDSAAYFCASSPRQGTEAFFGQGTRLTVV.

This chain links TRBV6-4 with TRBJ2-1; TRBD2 aligns across 16 bases. CDR1 is MRHNA, CDR2 SNTAGT, per germline. V lost 4 bases and J lost 4; bases outside the gene matches: 10. The CDR3 is made up of 19 amino acids. CDR3 loop: CASSVVGLAGGPYYNEQFF. CDR3 DNA: TGTGCCAGCAGTGTGGTGGGACTAGCGGGAGGGCCTTATTACAATGAGCAGTTCTTC.

This rearrangement joins TRBV7-9 to TRBJ2-7; possible D gene TRBD1, 5 bases. Germline CDR1 reads SEHNR; CDR2 reads FQNEAQ (reference sequence). V was cut by 5 bases and J by 1 base, with 18 bases left in between. CDR3 size: 16 residues. DNA for the CDR3: TGTGCCAGCAGCCTCGGAAACAGGATATTATCCTACGAGCAGTACTTC. This codes for CASSLGNRILSYEQYF.

This clone was detected once. A read error may produce the germline difference seen at one junction end. Written as DNA, the CDR3 is TGCCGGTTCGTCACCGAGGAGCTGTTTTTT. Amino acids: CRFVTEELFF. The chain employs TRBV29-1 and TRBJ2-2; D gene ambiguous. In germline, CDR1 is SQVTM, CDR2 ANQGSEA. The CDR3 is made up of 10 amino acids.

The rearrangement joins TRBV12-5 to TRBJ1-6, with D tentatively TRBD1 (6 bases). CDR1 LGHNT and CDR2 FRNRAP come from the germline V gene. V lost 3 bases to trimming and J lost 10 bases, with 16 bases between them. The CDR3 runs to 15 residues. The CDR3 loop reads CASGFQGPLESPLHF. The CDR3 bases are TGTGCTAGTGGTTTTCAGGGGCCCCTTGAATCACCCCTCCACTTT.

The J gene is TRBJ1-2, the V gene TRBV5-1; perhaps TRBD1 as D (6 bases). This CDR3 spans 17 amino acids. Trimming shortened V by 0 bases and J by 2 bases, and 17 bases separated the two germline ends. The germline V gene has CDR1 SGHRS and CDR2 YFSETQ. The CDR3 DNA follows: TGCGCCAGCAGCTTGGCGGTGGACAGTTTGGCCAACTATGGCTACACCTTC. Translated, it gives CASSLAVDSLANYGYTF.